This T cell receptor beta chain was recorded in a study of regulatory T cells in long-lasting Graves disease. Looking at the study overall: Graves' patients, newly diagnosed, had taken antithyroid drugs under 3 months.

V lost 5 bases, J lost 0 bases, and 11 bases lay in between. This CDR3 region has 15 residues. Combining iRepertoire HTBI primers with Arm-PCR of CDR3 regions, the authors built TCR beta libraries. From the multiplex PCR reads, TCRdb called clonotypes with MiXCR, one entry per CDR3 protein. Here the sample spans 400,000 to 500,000 distinct CDR3 sequences, roughly 15% being singletons. This clonotype was counted ten times or more. Time point defined: newly diagnosed GD, antithyroid drugs for less than 3 months. RNA from PBMCs was the source of the TCR library. The same data also contributed to another study, on T cells in Graves' hyperthyroidism and ophthalmopathy. This second study says: Blood also showed most of the thyroid clonotypes that were expanded above 0.001.

This receptor was taken from a woman between 18 and 29 years old with Graves disease. The material was peripheral blood mononuclear cells (PBMCs), obtained at new diagnosis, from a patient treated with antithyroid drugs. The chain uses TRBV12-3 or TRBV12-4 and TRBJ2-1; D may be TRBD2 (6 bases). Here the CDR3 reads CASSPGDFSYNEQFF. The CDR3 nucleotides are TGTGCCAGCAGTCCGGGGGACTTCTCCTACAATGAGCAGTTCTTC.